This T cell receptor (beta chain) was identified in a study of T cells in Graves' hyperthyroidism and ophthalmopathy. Study conclusions and caveats: Blood also held most thyroid clonotypes expanded beyond 0.001.

There are 16 residues in the CDR3. V was clipped by 5 bases and J by 2 bases, with 13 bases between them. This clonotype was seen repeatedly, ten times or more. What it binds is unknown. From RNA transcripts, TCR beta CDR3 regions were amplified. With the HTBI primer set, the TCR CDR3 went through a first round of RT-PCR. A single record per CDR3 protein comes from TCRdb applying MiXCR to the multiplex PCR reads. The table includes 470,000 or so distinct CDR3 sequences, less than 25% detected once. This rearrangement joins TRBV12-3 or TRBV12-4 to TRBJ2-6; D unresolved. Sequencing was performed on blood. The origin of this receptor is a young man with Graves' hyperthyroidism. The DNA for the CDR3 is TGTGCCAGCAGTACGACCGCAGCCGCTGGGGCCAACGTCCTGACTTTC. Its protein is CASSTTAAAGANVLTF.